This T cell receptor (beta chain) was sequenced in a study of OX40 agonist ivuxolimab in advanced cancers. The wider study: Patients in the trial were receiving intravenous ivuxolimab every 2 weeks, at doses of 0.01 to 10 mg/kg. A partial response was reached by three patients: one with hepatocellular carcinoma and two with cutaneous melanoma.

Germline V gene sequence: CDR1 SEHNR, CDR2 FQNEAQ (reference sequence). V gave up 4 bases and J gave up 1 base; unmatched junction bases: 3. The CDR3 is made up of 16 amino acids. At baseline, cycle 4 day 1, and cycle 7 day 1, blood was sampled. The count of this clone is one. Its specificity is unknown. TCRdb keeps only in-frame clones here, not all; method: immunoSEQ multiplex PCR. The sample has roughly 50,000 clones; 65% to 85% are singletons. General study results and limits: Some nonresponders likewise displayed low normalized T-cell clonal expansion.

Material: CD4+ or CD8+ T cells sorted from blood, obtained in a trial of the OX40 agonist ivuxolimab. The genes are TRBV7-9 and TRBJ2-3; 12 positions match TRBD2. The sequence was collected from an adult with an advanced solid tumor such as melanoma, head and neck, liver or kidney cancer. CDR3 region: CASSSSGGAGTDTQYF. The DNA for the CDR3 is TGTGCCAGCAGCTCTAGCGGGGGGGCCGGCACAGATACGCAGTATTTT.